What follows are 12 T cell receptor beta chains derived from one specimen sequenced in a study of radiotherapy plus CTLA-4 blockade in lung cancer. Sequencing was performed with immunoSEQ multiplex PCR; in TCRdb, only in-frame clones are kept and a portion is missing. This table holds some 40,000 clones, roughly 79% found once. Specimen: peripheral blood, collected from a patient treated with radiotherapy plus ipilimumab. The receptors derive from a human donor with non-small cell lung cancer that progressed on radiotherapy plus ipilimumab.

The chain recombines TRBV2 with TRBJ2-6; the D gene is possibly TRBD2 (6 bases). The V gene's germline CDR1 is SNHLY and CDR2 FYNNEI. Trimming took 7 bases from V and 0 from J, leaving 13 bases between them. The CDR3 spans 16 residues. The CDR3 DNA follows: TGTGCCAGCACTGGGACTGGCGGCTCTGGGGCCAACGTCCTGACTTTC. It translates to CASTGTGGSGANVLTF. Supplemented by reference TRBV2 and TRBJ2-6, the full variable domain reads EPEVTQTPSHQVTQMGQEVILRCVPISNHLYFYWYRQILGQKVEFLVSFYNNEISEKSEIFDDQFSVERPDGSNFTLKIRSTKLEDSAMYFCASTGTGGSGANVLTFGAGSRLTVL.

Concerning this clone itself: This probably arose from a read error, given a far larger clone one base away. V is TRBV5-1 and J is TRBJ2-5; D is uncertain. The CDR3 consists of 14 residues. The germline V gene encodes CDR1 SGHRS and CDR2 YFSETQ. Trimming removed 4 bases from V and 0 bases from J, with 10 bases in between. In DNA, the CDR3 is TGCGCCAGCAGCCCCCACCCAGACCAAGAGACCCAGTACTTC. As protein: CASSPHPDQETQYF.

V is TRBV15 and J is TRBJ1-2, with 7 bases that match TRBD1. This CDR3 comprises 18 residues. Trimming at V came to 1 base and at J to 6 bases, leaving 17 bases not matched to a gene. The germline V gene encodes CDR1 LNHNV and CDR2 YYDKDF (reference sequence). CDR3 nucleotides: TGTGCCACCAGCAGAGGCATGGGACAGAAAGGACCCTTGGATGGCTACACCTTC. Translated: CATSRGMGQKGPLDGYTF.

The CDR3 loop reads CASSLQGTYEQYF. The CDR3 coding sequence is TGCGCCAGCAGCTTACAGGGGACCTACGAGCAGTACTTC. V and J are TRBV5-1 and TRBJ2-7; 7 bases map to TRBD1. The V gene end was trimmed by 2 bases and the J gene end by 2 bases; junction bases not matched to a gene: 1. The CDR3 covers 13 residues. CDR1 is SGHRS and CDR2 is YFSETQ in the germline V gene. The variable domain in full, completed from reference TRBV5-1 and TRBJ2-7, reads KAGVTQTPRYLIKTRGQQVTLSCSPISGHRSVSWYQQTPGQGLQFLFEYFSETQRNKGNFPGRFSGRQFSNSRSEMNVSTLELGDSALYLCASSLQGTYEQYFGPGTRLTVT.

CDR3 loop: CASSAGNQPQHF. CDR3 bases: TGTGCCAGTAGTGCGGGCAATCAGCCCCAGCATTTT. The V and J genes are TRBV19 and TRBJ1-5; no firm D call. The V end lost 5 bases, the J end lost 2 bases, and 4 bases lay between the germline ends. The CDR3 contains 12 residues. Per the germline V gene, CDR1 is LNHDA and CDR2 is SQIVND (reference sequence).

In its sample, this clone was seen once. The chain employs TRBV4-3 and TRBJ1-6, with 7 bases fitting TRBD1. The CDR3 runs 15 residues. Unmatched junction bases numbered 7, after V lost 2 bases and J lost 9 bases. Germline CDR1 is LGHNA and CDR2 is YSLEER. For the CDR3, the DNA is TGCGCCAGCAGCCAACTGACAGGGTCTAGTTCACCCCTCCACTTT. Protein: CASSQLTGSSSPLHF.

The rearrangement links TRBV4-3 to TRBJ2-3, with D perhaps matching TRBD2 (6 bases). V shed 2 bases and J shed 0 bases, with 15 bases lying between them. This CDR3 is 17 amino acids long. Germline loops: CDR1 LGHNA, CDR2 YSLEER. The CDR3, as DNA: TGCGCCAGCAGCCAAACAGTTAGCGGTCCTAGCACAGATACGCAGTATTTT. Translated: CASSQTVSGPSTDTQYF.

The chain is built from TRBV6-1 and TRBJ2-5; TRBD2 might be the D (6 bases). This CDR3 has 12 amino acids. Looked up from germline, CDR1 is MNHNS and CDR2 is SASEGT. V dropped 7 bases and J dropped 4 bases, with 10 bases sitting between them. The CDR3 coding sequence is TGTGCCAGCACCTTGGGGGGAGAGACCCAGTACTTC. Protein sequence: CASTLGGETQYF.

The gene calls are TRBV4-3 and TRBJ1-1, with a possible D match to TRBD1 (5 bases). The CDR3 has 16 amino acids. Trimming took 2 bases from V and 5 from J, leaving 18 bases between them. Germline V lookup: CDR1 LGHNA, CDR2 YSLEER. The CDR3 protein is CASSQQGRSGGTEAFF. The CDR3 DNA reads TGCGCCAGCAGCCAACAGGGACGGTCGGGGGGTACTGAAGCTTTCTTT.

The rearrangement joins TRBV11-2 to TRBJ2-7; 7 bases are a match to TRBD1. In germline, CDR1 is SGHAT, CDR2 FQNNGV. The CDR3 is made up of 14 amino acids. V shed 5 bases, J shed 0 bases, and the junction held 4 bases outside the gene matches. Written as DNA, the CDR3 is TGTGCCAGCAGCCGCCGGGACAGCTCCTACGAGCAGTACTTC. It codes for CASSRRDSSYEQYF.

The chain joins TRBV7-9 to TRBJ2-7, with 9 bases lining up with TRBD1. Per germline, CDR1 SEHNR and CDR2 FQNEAQ (reference sequence). The CDR3 is 15 amino acids. V lost 5 bases, J lost 9 bases, and 14 bases stayed unmatched. In nucleotides, the CDR3 is TGTGCCAGCAGCGCCCCCGGGACAGGGTTGCTGGGGCAGTACTTC. This sequence encodes CASSAPGTGLLGQYF.

The CDR3 loop reads CASRPPTVSYGYTF. The CDR3 bases are TGTGCCAGCAGACCCCCGACAGTCTCCTATGGCTACACCTTC. The chain carries TRBV2 and TRBJ1-2; tentatively, D is TRBD1 (5 bases). CDR1 SNHLY and CDR2 FYNNEI come from the germline V gene. Trimming removed 6 bases from V and 4 bases from J, with 15 bases in between. The length of the CDR3 is 14 residues.